This T cell receptor beta chain was captured in a study of metastatic and nonmetastatic thyroid tumors. Study-wide context: Repertoire comparison spanned blood and tumor or nodule tissue of malignant and benign thyroid patients.

No treatment had been given to any patient before thyroid surgery. TCRdb reanalyzed the PCR reads with MiXCR. Of about 19,000 clones in the sample, less than 40% were seen once. This sequence originates from a male donor with papillary thyroid cancer or a benign thyroid nodule (not recorded which). Some clones in this sample may be carry-over from other donors' samples. The sequenced sample was tumor tissue.

CDR3 nucleotide sequence: TGTGCCAGCAAGGACGCAACCTACGAGCAGTACTTC. It yields the protein CASKDATYEQYF. The chain recombines TRBV12-3 or TRBV12-4 with TRBJ2-7; D not resolved. V was clipped by 7 bases and J by 2 bases, with 9 bases between them. There are 12 residues in the CDR3.